This passage covers 17 T cell receptor beta chains from one sample sequenced in a study of cytomegalovirus exposure and HLA in healthy donors. The study ran its PCR with 60 Vbeta and 13 Jbeta primers. The assay was immunoSEQ multiplex PCR, and TCRdb's table has in-frame clones only and misses some. The data show under 200,000 clones, over 9.5% seen once. The material sequenced was PBMCs. The receptors come from a man aged 45 to 65 in good health and CMV-seropositive.

This clone was seen only a few times. The rearrangement joins TRBV4-1 to TRBJ2-2; TRBD1 agrees at 10 bases. The germline CDR1 and CDR2 sequences are MGHRA and YSYEKL. This CDR3 is 15 amino acids long. With 9 bases clipped from V and 6 bases from J, the junction kept 10 bases outside the gene matches. CDR3 nucleotide sequence: TGCGCCAGTTATCCGGGACAGGGGTTCCCCGGGGAGCTGTTTTTT. This encodes CASYPGQGFPGELFF.

This clone was found a few times. The chain carries TRBV11-2 and TRBJ1-1; TRBD1 might be the D (5 bases). CDR3 size: 16 residues. The V end lost 5 bases, the J end lost 1 base, and 17 bases lay between the germline ends. Germline V CDR1 and CDR2: SGHAT, FQNNGV. CDR3 bases: TGTGCCAGCAGCCCCTGGGGGGTCCGGAGGAACACTGAAGCTTTCTTT. Its translation is CASSPWGVRRNTEAFF. The full variable domain, its missing parts supplied by reference TRBV11-2 and TRBJ1-1, is EAGVAQSPRYKIIEKRQSVAFWCNPISGHATLYWYQQILGQGPKLLIQFQNNGVVDDSQLPKDRFSAERLKGVDSTLKIQPAKLEDSAVYLCASSPWGVRRNTEAFFGQGTRLTVV.

This clone was observed a handful of times. This rearrangement joins TRBV15 to TRBJ2-1; 8 bases line up with TRBD1. Losses at the gene ends were 8 bases for V and 8 bases for J; bases not matched to a gene: 14. CDR1 LNHNV and CDR2 YYDKDF come from the germline V gene (reference sequence). There are 15 residues in the CDR3. CDR3 residues: CATRQGKGTLYEQFF. The DNA of the CDR3 is TGTGCCACCCGACAGGGGAAGGGAACCCTCTATGAGCAGTTCTTC.

V gene TRBV5-1 combines with J gene TRBJ1-1, with D tentatively TRBD1 (6 bases). Germline-derived CDR1 and CDR2 are SGHRS and YFSETQ. CDR3 length: 15 residues. V lost 5 bases and J lost 5, with 19 bases in between. CDR3 amino acids: CASRATGRQGTEAFF. The CDR3 DNA sequence: TGCGCCAGCAGAGCCACAGGGCGACAAGGGACTGAAGCTTTCTTT.

The rearrangement uses TRBV27 and TRBJ1-1; the match to TRBD1 covers 8 bases. This CDR3 is 15 amino acids long. The germline V gene has CDR1 MNHEY and CDR2 SMNVEV (reference sequence). With 4 bases clipped from V and 11 bases from J, the junction kept 15 bases outside the gene matches. The CDR3 spells CASSSHNTGGGGAFF. The CDR3 DNA reads TGTGCCAGCAGTTCCCACAACACAGGGGGAGGTGGCGCTTTCTTT.

This clone was seen a handful of times. An end of the junction differs from the germline gene, which may be a read error. This chain connects TRBV2 to TRBJ2-4; TRBD2 matches 15 bases. CDR3 length equals 15 residues. Per germline, CDR1 SNHLY and CDR2 FYNNEI. Here the CDR3 reads CASTHGGLAGGISKF. CDR3 coding DNA: TGTGCCAGCACCCATGGGGGACTAGCGGGGGGAATCAGTAAGTTC.

The rearrangement uses TRBV28 and TRBJ2-7; 8 nucleotides line up with TRBD2. CDR1 is MDHEN and CDR2 is SYDVKM in the germline V gene. There are 16 residues in the CDR3. V shed 4 bases, J shed 3 bases, and the junction held 11 bases outside the gene matches. The CDR3 sequence is CASSSSRGGTFYEQYV. CDR3 sequence (DNA): TGTGCCAGCAGTTCCAGTCGCGGGGGGACATTCTACGAGCAGTACGTC.

This chain connects TRBV27 to TRBJ1-2; TRBD1 might be the D (5 bases). The germline V gene has CDR1 MNHEY and CDR2 SMNVEV (reference sequence). V was cut by 4 bases and J by 6 bases, with 15 bases left in between. The CDR3 spans 14 residues. The CDR3 nucleotides read TGTGCCAGCAGTTCCTCGGGACTTCTGGATGGCTACACCTTC. Translated: CASSSSGLLDGYTF.

V usage is TRBV7-8 and J usage is TRBJ2-7, with 7 nucleotides matching TRBD1. The ends lost 5 bases at V and 2 bases at J; junction bases unmatched: 3. The CDR3 extends over 13 amino acids. In germline, CDR1 is SGHVS, CDR2 FQNEAQ. This CDR3 is CASSRGQTYEQYV. The DNA for the CDR3 is TGTGCCAGCAGCCGGGGACAGACCTACGAGCAGTACGTC.

The chain is built from TRBV5-1 and TRBJ2-5, with D unresolved. Between the trimmed V and J ends, which lost 1 base and 5 bases, there was a span of 9 bases. The CDR3 is 13 residues long. CDR1 and CDR2 (germline): SGHRS, YFSETQ. DNA of the CDR3: TGCGCCAGCAGCTTGACTTCTCGGGAGACCCAGTACTTC. The encoded protein is CASSLTSRETQYF.

This clone was detected only a few times. The V gene is TRBV6-1, the J gene TRBJ2-7; 10 bases align to TRBD1. The V gene's germline CDR1 is MNHNS and CDR2 SASEGT. The V and J ends lost 6 bases and 3 bases, in that order; junction bases with no gene match: 5. The CDR3 consists of 14 residues. The CDR3 protein is CASSLGQGGYEQYV. DNA for the CDR3: TGTGCCAGCAGCCTAGGACAGGGGGGCTACGAGCAGTACGTC.

The V and J genes are TRBV30 and TRBJ1-2, with a possible D match to TRBD1 (5 bases). Germline V gene sequence: CDR1 GTSNPN, CDR2 SVGIG (reference sequence). V dropped 8 bases and J dropped 0 bases, with 13 bases sitting between them. The CDR3 is 13 residues long. CDR3 nucleotides: TGTGCCCGCCGCGGGGGGGCTAACTATGGCTACACCTTC. It encodes CARRGGANYGYTF.

This chain joins TRBV19 and TRBJ2-1; tentatively, D is TRBD2 (5 bases). This CDR3 spans 13 amino acids. Trimming shortened V by 4 bases and J by 1 base, and 5 bases separated the two germline ends. Germline loops: CDR1 LNHDA, CDR2 SQIVND (reference sequence). The CDR3 sequence is CASSRTSYNEQFF. CDR3 DNA: TGTGCCAGTAGTAGGACTTCCTACAATGAGCAGTTCTTC.

The chain couples TRBV7-9 to TRBJ2-7, with 8 bases lining up with TRBD2. V lost 3 bases, J lost 4 bases, and 11 bases stayed unmatched. Germline CDR1 is SEHNR and CDR2 is FQNEAQ (reference sequence). The CDR3 has 16 residues. CDR3 DNA: TGTGCCAGCAGCTTTCAGAGCGGGGGTAACGTGTACGAGCAGTACGTC. This gives the protein CASSFQSGGNVYEQYV.

This clone came up a few times. The chain uses TRBV6-1 and TRBJ1-4, with D perhaps matching TRBD1 (5 bases). Looked up from germline, CDR1 is MNHNS and CDR2 is SASEGT. The CDR3 length is 17 residues. V was clipped by 0 bases and J by 3 bases, with 14 bases between them. The chain's CDR3 is CASSEAPGGVANEKLFF. The CDR3 nucleotides are TGTGCCAGCAGTGAAGCACCCGGGGGTGTAGCTAATGAAAAACTGTTTTTT.

This clone was seen more than once but under ten times. This chain joins TRBV5-6 and TRBJ2-1, with 7 nucleotides matching TRBD2. J lost 0 bases, V lost 4 bases, and 4 bases had no gene match. The CDR3 runs to 15 residues. Germline CDR1 SGHDT, CDR2 YYEEEE. In nucleotides, the CDR3 is TGTGCCAGCAGCCGGGGGGACCCCTCCTACAATGAGCAGTTCTTC. This codes for CASSRGDPSYNEQFF. Combining the CDR3 with reference TRBV5-6 and TRBJ2-1 gives the whole variable domain DAGVTQSPTHLIKTRGQQVTLRCSPKSGHDTVSWYQQALGQGPQFIFQYYEEEERQRGNFPDRFSGHQFPNYSSELNVNALLLGDSALYLCASSRGDPSYNEQFFGPGTRLTVL.

The gene calls are TRBV28 and TRBJ1-4, with 8 positions matching TRBD1. V shed 4 bases and J 3 bases; nucleotides not matched to a gene: 4. Germline V lookup: CDR1 MDHEN, CDR2 SYDVKM. The CDR3 loop spans 15 amino acids. The CDR3 here is CASSSRQGSNEKLFF. CDR3 sequence (DNA): TGTGCCAGCAGTTCCCGACAGGGGTCTAATGAAAAACTGTTTTTT.